A selection of T cell receptor beta chains follows, all from one sample in a study of T cells after yellow fever vaccination. TCRdb called the 5' RACE reads again in MiXCR, with one record for every CDR3 protein. The data show some 240,000 distinct CDR3 sequences, 3% to 4% seen once. The specimen was CD4+ T cells sorted from PBMCs, collected 10 days after the yellow fever booster vaccination. The receptors originated from a young man who received the YFV17D yellow fever vaccine. Each CDR3 is given with its conserved first and last residue. The order of the fields is J gene, D gene, V gene, clone size, CDR3 protein, CDR3 DNA. The D gene is left open where the match is weak. Clone size is given for some rows only: seen once, a few or many times, or a class if the clone is expanded.

J: TRBJ2-7; D: TRBD1; V: TRBV12-3/TRBV12-4; size: many; CDR3: CASGRQGASYEQYF; DNA: TGTGCCAGCGGGAGACAGGGGGCTTCCTACGAGCAGTACTTC
J: TRBJ2-2; D: .; V: TRBV7-9; size: many; CDR3: CASSLARSADTGELFF; DNA: TGTGCCAGCAGCTTAGCGCGGTCAGCAGACACCGGGGAGCTGTTTTTT
J: TRBJ2-3; D: .; V: TRBV24-1; size: .; CDR3: CATSDFGYSDTQYF; DNA: TGTGCCACCAGTGATTTCGGCTACTCAGATACGCAGTATTTT
J: TRBJ2-7; D: .; V: TRBV4-1; size: .; CDR3: CASSRQDVGEQYF; DNA: TGCGCCAGCAGCCGTCAGGACGTCGGCGAGCAGTACTTC
J: TRBJ1-2; D: .; V: TRBV6-6; size: few; CDR3: CASSYSTKRGKSNYGYTF; DNA: TGTGCCAGCAGTTACTCGACTAAGAGGGGAAAATCTAACTATGGCTACACCTTC
J: TRBJ2-5; D: .; V: TRBV11-2; size: many; CDR3: CASSLDGQETQYF; DNA: TGTGCCAGCAGCCTGGACGGCCAAGAGACCCAGTACTTC
J: TRBJ2-3; D: TRBD1; V: TRBV29-1; size: many; CDR3: CSVTPGTDDTQYF; DNA: TGCAGCGTCACTCCCGGGACAGACGATACGCAGTATTTT
J: TRBJ2-6; D: .; V: TRBV7-2; size: many; CDR3: CASSLAVLSGANVLTF; DNA: TGTGCCAGCAGCTTAGCGGTTCTCTCTGGGGCCAACGTCCTGACTTTC
J: TRBJ2-5; D: .; V: TRBV18; size: few; CDR3: CASSPRSASGTGETQYF; DNA: TGTGCCAGCTCACCAAGGTCTGCCAGCGGTACAGGGGAGACCCAGTACTTC
J: TRBJ2-2; D: .; V: TRBV7-8; size: many; CDR3: CASSIRGFGELFF; DNA: TGTGCCAGCAGCATAAGGGGCTTCGGGGAGCTGTTTTTT
J: TRBJ1-2; D: .; V: TRBV7-3; size: many; CDR3: CASSLGGGLGYTF; DNA: TGTGCCAGCAGCTTGGGAGGGGGACTTGGCTACACCTTC
J: TRBJ1-1; D: .; V: TRBV18; size: many; CDR3: CASPPRQGLNTEAFF; DNA: TGTGCCAGCCCCCCCCGCCAGGGACTGAACACTGAAGCTTTCTTT
J: TRBJ2-1; D: .; V: TRBV11-2; size: many; CDR3: CASSLAGASPQNEQFF; DNA: TGTGCCAGCAGCTTAGCGGGGGCCAGTCCCCAAAATGAGCAGTTCTTC
J: TRBJ2-7; D: TRBD1; V: TRBV18; size: many; CDR3: CASSRSGQSSYEQYF; DNA: TGTGCCAGCTCACGATCGGGACAGAGCTCCTACGAGCAGTACTTC
J: TRBJ1-1; D: .; V: TRBV18; size: many; CDR3: CASSTTDGARRAFF; DNA: TGTGCCAGCTCAACTACGGATGGGGCCCGGCGCGCTTTCTTT
J: TRBJ1-6; D: .; V: TRBV5-1; size: many; CDR3: CASSIEGRQGGNSPLHF; DNA: TGCGCCAGCAGCATTGAGGGTCGGCAGGGTGGAAATTCACCCCTCCACTTT
J: TRBJ2-3; D: TRBD2; V: TRBV7-6; size: many; CDR3: CASSPPASGASDTQYF; DNA: TGTGCCAGCAGCCCCCCGGCTAGCGGGGCCTCAGATACGCAGTATTTT
J: TRBJ2-3; D: .; V: TRBV11-2; size: many; CDR3: CASSSLWGSDTDTQYF; DNA: TGTGCCAGCAGCTCCCTGTGGGGGTCTGACACAGATACGCAGTATTTT
J: TRBJ2-7; D: .; V: TRBV20-1; size: .; CDR3: CSARLGGAFLYEQYF; DNA: TGCAGTGCTAGATTGGGGGGGGCCTTTCTTTACGAGCAGTACTTC
J: TRBJ2-7; D: .; V: TRBV5-5; size: .; CDR3: CASSSPGTYEQYF; DNA: TGTGCCAGCAGCTCCCCAGGGACCTACGAGCAGTACTTC
J: TRBJ1-5; D: .; V: TRBV7-2; size: .; CDR3: CASSASSRGEGQPQHF; DNA: TGTGCCAGCAGCGCATCCTCCAGGGGAGAGGGTCAGCCCCAGCATTTT
J: TRBJ2-2; D: .; V: TRBV5-1; size: .; CDR3: CASSSGAEKNTGELFF; DNA: TGCGCCAGCAGCTCTGGGGCAGAGAAAAACACCGGGGAGCTGTTTTTT
J: TRBJ2-3; D: .; V: TRBV3-1; size: many; CDR3: CASSQVRPNTDTQYF; DNA: TGTGCCAGCAGCCAAGTTCGGCCAAACACAGATACGCAGTATTTT
J: TRBJ1-1; D: .; V: TRBV5-1; size: many; CDR3: CASSLVGASNTEAFF; DNA: TGCGCCAGCAGCTTGGTCGGGGCCTCGAACACTGAAGCTTTCTTT
J: TRBJ2-1; D: TRBD2; V: TRBV6-5; size: many; CDR3: CASSYSTSGEIYNEQFF; DNA: TGTGCCAGCAGTTACTCGACGAGCGGGGAGATCTACAATGAGCAGTTCTTC
J: TRBJ1-2; D: TRBD1; V: TRBV6-5; size: many; CDR3: CASSPGTVDLYGYTF; DNA: TGTGCCAGCAGTCCCGGGACAGTCGACCTGTATGGCTACACCTTC
J: TRBJ2-5; D: .; V: TRBV7-2; size: .; CDR3: CASSRTKETQYF; DNA: TGTGCCAGCAGCCGAACTAAAGAGACCCAGTACTTC
J: TRBJ2-1; D: .; V: TRBV7-3; size: many; CDR3: CASSFGSLSDEQFF; DNA: TGTGCCAGCAGCTTTGGGAGCCTCAGCGATGAGCAGTTCTTC
J: TRBJ2-5; D: .; V: TRBV20-1; size: many; CDR3: CSAREGSIQETQYF; DNA: TGCAGTGCTAGGGAGGGCTCTATCCAAGAGACCCAGTACTTC
J: TRBJ1-2; D: TRBD1; V: TRBV5-5; size: few; CDR3: CASNYQGAYGYTF; DNA: TGTGCCAGCAACTACCAGGGGGCCTATGGCTACACCTTC
J: TRBJ1-5; D: TRBD1; V: TRBV6-6; size: many; CDR3: CASSRGTGRRGQPQHF; DNA: TGTGCCAGCAGCCGCGGGACAGGGCGTCGGGGGCAGCCCCAGCATTTT
J: TRBJ2-1; D: TRBD2; V: TRBV6-6; size: few; CDR3: CASSYSPPSGVYNEQFF; DNA: TGTGCCAGCAGTTACTCTCCTCCTAGCGGGGTGTACAATGAGCAGTTCTTC
J: TRBJ2-5; D: .; V: TRBV5-6; size: few; CDR3: CASSLDSHLRGTQYF; DNA: TGTGCCAGCAGCTTGGACAGCCACTTGAGGGGGACCCAGTACTTC
J: TRBJ1-1; D: .; V: TRBV5-1; size: .; CDR3: CASSPGTIQNTEAFF; DNA: TGCGCCAGCAGCCCCGGGACAATTCAGAACACTGAAGCTTTCTTT
J: TRBJ2-5; D: .; V: TRBV6-1; size: many; CDR3: CASVDLVSQETQYF; DNA: TGTGCCAGCGTCGACCTAGTATCCCAAGAGACCCAGTACTTC
J: TRBJ2-2; D: .; V: TRBV4-2; size: many; CDR3: CASSQEGVTGELFF; DNA: TGTGCCAGCAGCCAAGAGGGGGTCACCGGGGAGCTGTTTTTT
J: TRBJ2-3; D: .; V: TRBV27; size: .; CDR3: CASSPHTTDTQYF; DNA: TGTGCCAGCAGTCCCCATACAACAGATACGCAGTATTTT
J: TRBJ2-2; D: TRBD2; V: TRBV7-2; size: few; CDR3: CASSLRAGGPGGELFF; DNA: TGTGCCAGCAGCTTAAGAGCGGGGGGGCCTGGCGGGGAGCTGTTTTTT
J: TRBJ1-6; D: .; V: TRBV12-3/TRBV12-4; size: .; CDR3: CASGLWGSPLHF; DNA: TGTGCCAGCGGCCTTTGGGGTTCACCCCTCCACTTT
J: TRBJ2-5; D: .; V: TRBV6-5; size: few; CDR3: CASSLPGTPQETQYF; DNA: TGTGCCAGCAGTCTCCCCGGGACACCCCAAGAGACCCAGTACTTC
J: TRBJ2-3; D: TRBD2; V: TRBV4-1; size: many; CDR3: CASSQSAARGTTDTQYF; DNA: TGCGCCAGCAGCCAATCAGCGGCGCGGGGGACCACAGATACGCAGTATTTT
J: TRBJ2-5; D: .; V: TRBV12-3/TRBV12-4; size: many; CDR3: CASSFGQGPRKTQYF; DNA: TGTGCCAGCAGTTTCGGGCAGGGACCTAGAAAGACCCAGTACTTC
J: TRBJ1-5; D: .; V: TRBV7-2; size: few; CDR3: CASSEKGWVNQPQHF; DNA: TGTGCCAGCAGCGAAAAGGGCTGGGTCAATCAGCCCCAGCATTTT
J: TRBJ1-3; D: .; V: TRBV4-3; size: .; CDR3: CASSQDSAVPGNTIYF; DNA: TGCGCCAGCAGCCAAGATTCCGCAGTACCTGGAAACACCATATATTTT
J: TRBJ1-5; D: .; V: TRBV6-6; size: few; CDR3: CASSYPSGTGSNQPQHF; DNA: TGTGCCAGCAGTTACCCTTCCGGGACGGGAAGCAATCAGCCCCAGCATTTT
J: TRBJ1-1; D: .; V: TRBV19; size: .; CDR3: CASTTRPGGEAFF; DNA: TGTGCCAGTACCACCCGTCCCGGGGGCGAAGCTTTCTTT
J: TRBJ2-7; D: .; V: TRBV6-5; size: many; CDR3: CASSYDSGTPYEQYF; DNA: TGTGCCAGCAGTTACGATTCAGGGACCCCCTACGAGCAGTACTTC
J: TRBJ2-7; D: .; V: TRBV29-1; size: many; CDR3: CSVESSYEQYF; DNA: TGCAGCGTTGAATCCTCCTACGAGCAGTACTTC
J: TRBJ2-1; D: .; V: TRBV15; size: many; CDR3: CATSRVAGGRLGEQFF; DNA: TGTGCCACCAGCAGAGTCGCTGGGGGGCGTCTTGGTGAGCAGTTCTTC
J: TRBJ1-2; D: .; V: TRBV12-5; size: .; CDR3: CASANGVDGYTF; DNA: TGTGCTAGTGCCAACGGGGTGGATGGCTACACCTTC
J: TRBJ1-5; D: .; V: TRBV12-3/TRBV12-4; size: many; CDR3: CASSLGGKDQPQHF; DNA: TGTGCCAGCAGTTTAGGGGGGAAGGATCAGCCCCAGCATTTT